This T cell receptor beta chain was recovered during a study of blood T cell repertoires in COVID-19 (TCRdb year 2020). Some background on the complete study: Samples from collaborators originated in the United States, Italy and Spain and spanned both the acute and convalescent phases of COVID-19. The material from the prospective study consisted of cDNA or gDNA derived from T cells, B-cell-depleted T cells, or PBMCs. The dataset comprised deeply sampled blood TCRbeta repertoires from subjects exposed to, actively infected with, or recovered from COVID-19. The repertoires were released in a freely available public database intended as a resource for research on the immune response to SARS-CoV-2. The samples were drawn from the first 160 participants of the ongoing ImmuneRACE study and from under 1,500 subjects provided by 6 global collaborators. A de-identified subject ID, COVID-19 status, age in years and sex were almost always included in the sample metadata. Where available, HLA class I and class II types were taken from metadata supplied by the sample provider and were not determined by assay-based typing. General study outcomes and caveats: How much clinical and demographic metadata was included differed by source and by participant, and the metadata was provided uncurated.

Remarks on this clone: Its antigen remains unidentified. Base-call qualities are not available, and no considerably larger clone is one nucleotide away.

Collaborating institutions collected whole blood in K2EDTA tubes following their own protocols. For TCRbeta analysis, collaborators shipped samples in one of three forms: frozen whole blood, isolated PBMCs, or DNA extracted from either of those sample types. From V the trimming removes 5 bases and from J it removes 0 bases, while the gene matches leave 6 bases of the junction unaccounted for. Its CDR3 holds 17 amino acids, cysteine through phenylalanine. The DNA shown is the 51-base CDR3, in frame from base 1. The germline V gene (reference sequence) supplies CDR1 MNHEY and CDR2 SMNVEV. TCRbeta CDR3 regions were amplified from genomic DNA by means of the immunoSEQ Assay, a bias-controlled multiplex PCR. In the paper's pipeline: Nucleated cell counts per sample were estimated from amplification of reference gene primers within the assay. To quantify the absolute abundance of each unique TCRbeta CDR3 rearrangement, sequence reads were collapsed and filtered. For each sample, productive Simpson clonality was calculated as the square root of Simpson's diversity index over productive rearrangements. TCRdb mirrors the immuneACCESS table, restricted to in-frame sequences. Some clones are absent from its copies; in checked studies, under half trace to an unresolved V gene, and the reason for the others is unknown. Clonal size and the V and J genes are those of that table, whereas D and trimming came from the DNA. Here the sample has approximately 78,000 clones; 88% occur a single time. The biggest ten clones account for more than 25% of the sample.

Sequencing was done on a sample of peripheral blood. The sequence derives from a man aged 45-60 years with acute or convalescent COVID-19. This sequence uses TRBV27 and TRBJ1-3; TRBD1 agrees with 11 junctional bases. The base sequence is TGTGCCAGCAGTCGGACAGGGGGCTTGCGCTCTGGAAACACCATATATTTT. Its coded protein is CASSRTGGLRSGNTIYF.